This TCR beta chain was retrieved from a study of cytomegalovirus exposure and HLA in healthy donors. It was with 60 Vbeta and 13 Jbeta primers that the PCR ran. Method: immunoSEQ multiplex PCR; TCRdb's copy keeps in-frame clones and lacks some. The data show 35,000 to 50,000 clones, roughly half seen once. The CDR3 loop spans 17 amino acids. This sequence originates from a man aged 55 to 69 in good health and CMV-seronegative. This chain joins TRBV12-2 and TRBJ1-5; the table's D gene call, TRBD1, was not cross checked with the DNA. TRBV12-2 is shown as a pseudogene. Material for sequencing was PBMCs. The CDR3 here is CASRLLFGQRRDQPQHF. CDR3 bases: TGTGCAAGTCGCTTACTATTCGGACAGCGCCGCGATCAGCCCCAGCATTTT.